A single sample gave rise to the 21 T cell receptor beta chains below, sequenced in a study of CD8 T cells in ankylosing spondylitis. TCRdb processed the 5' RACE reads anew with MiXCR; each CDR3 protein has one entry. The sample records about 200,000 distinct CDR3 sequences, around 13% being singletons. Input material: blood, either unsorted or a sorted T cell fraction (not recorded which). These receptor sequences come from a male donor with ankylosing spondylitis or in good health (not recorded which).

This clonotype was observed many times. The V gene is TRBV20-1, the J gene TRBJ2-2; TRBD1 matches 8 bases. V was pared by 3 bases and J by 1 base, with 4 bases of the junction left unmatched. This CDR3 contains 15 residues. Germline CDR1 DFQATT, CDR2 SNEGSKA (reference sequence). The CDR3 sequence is CSASGTGVNTGELFF. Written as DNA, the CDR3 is TGCAGTGCTAGTGGGACAGGCGTGAACACCGGGGAGCTGTTTTTT.

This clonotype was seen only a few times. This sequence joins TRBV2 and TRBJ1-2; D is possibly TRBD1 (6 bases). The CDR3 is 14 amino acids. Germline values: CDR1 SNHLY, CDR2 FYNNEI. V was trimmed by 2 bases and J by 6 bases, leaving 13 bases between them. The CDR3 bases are TGTGCCAGCAGTGAAAGGGGGACAACCCATGGCTACACCTTC. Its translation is CASSERGTTHGYTF.

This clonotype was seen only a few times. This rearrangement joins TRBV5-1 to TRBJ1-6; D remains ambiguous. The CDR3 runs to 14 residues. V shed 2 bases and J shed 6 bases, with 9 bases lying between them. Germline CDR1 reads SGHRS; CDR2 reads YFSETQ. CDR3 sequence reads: CASSLGRLNSPLHF. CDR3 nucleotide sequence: TGCGCCAGCAGCTTAGGCAGGCTTAATTCACCCCTCCACTTT.

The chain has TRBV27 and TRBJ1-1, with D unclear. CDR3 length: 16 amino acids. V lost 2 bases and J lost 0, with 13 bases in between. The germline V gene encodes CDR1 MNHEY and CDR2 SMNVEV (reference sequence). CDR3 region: CASSLGSEWMNTEAFF. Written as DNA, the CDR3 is TGTGCCAGCAGTTTAGGGTCAGAGTGGATGAACACTGAAGCTTTCTTT.

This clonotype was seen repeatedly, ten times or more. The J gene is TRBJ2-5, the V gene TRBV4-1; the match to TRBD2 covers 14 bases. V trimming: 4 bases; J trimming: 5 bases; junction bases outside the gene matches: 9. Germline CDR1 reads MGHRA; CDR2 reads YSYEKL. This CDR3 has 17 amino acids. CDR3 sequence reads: CASSLIGLAGGRETQYF. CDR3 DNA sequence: TGCGCCAGCAGCCTTATTGGACTAGCGGGGGGTCGTGAGACCCAGTACTTC.

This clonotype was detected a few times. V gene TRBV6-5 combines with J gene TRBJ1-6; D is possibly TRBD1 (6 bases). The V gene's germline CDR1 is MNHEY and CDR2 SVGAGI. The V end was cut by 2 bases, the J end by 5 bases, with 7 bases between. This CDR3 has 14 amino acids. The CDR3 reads CASSYGQNNSPLHF. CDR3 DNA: TGTGCCAGCAGTTACGGACAGAATAATTCACCCCTCCACTTT.

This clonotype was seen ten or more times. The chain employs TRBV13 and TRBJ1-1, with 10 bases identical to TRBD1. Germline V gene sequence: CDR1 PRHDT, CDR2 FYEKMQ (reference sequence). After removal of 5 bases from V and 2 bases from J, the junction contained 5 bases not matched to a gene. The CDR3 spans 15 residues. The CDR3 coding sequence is TGTGCCAGCAGCCCGCGGGACAGGGGAAACACTGAAGCTTTCTTT. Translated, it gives CASSPRDRGNTEAFF.

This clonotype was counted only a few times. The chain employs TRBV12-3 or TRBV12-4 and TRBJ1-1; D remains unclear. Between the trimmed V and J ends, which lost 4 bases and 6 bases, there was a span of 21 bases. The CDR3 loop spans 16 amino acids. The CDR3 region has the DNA TGTGCCAGCAGTTCTTGGGTGGAGGGCCCGGACGCTGAAGCTTTCTTT. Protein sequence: CASSSWVEGPDAEAFF.

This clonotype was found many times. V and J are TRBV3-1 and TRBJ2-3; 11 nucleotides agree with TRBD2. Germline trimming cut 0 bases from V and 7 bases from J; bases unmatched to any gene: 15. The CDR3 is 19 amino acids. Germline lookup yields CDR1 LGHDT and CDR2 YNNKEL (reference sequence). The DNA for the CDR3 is TGTGCCAGCAGCCAAGAGGAACTAGCGGGGGACCCCGGAGTTTATACGCAGTATTTT. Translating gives CASSQEELAGDPGVYTQYF.

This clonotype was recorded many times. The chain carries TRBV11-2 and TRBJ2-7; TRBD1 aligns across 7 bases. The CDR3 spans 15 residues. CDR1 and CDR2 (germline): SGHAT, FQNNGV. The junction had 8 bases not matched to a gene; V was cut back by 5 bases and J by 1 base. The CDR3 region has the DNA TGTGCCAGCAGCGGGACCGGGACAGCTTCCTACGAGCAGTACTTC. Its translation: CASSGTGTASYEQYF.

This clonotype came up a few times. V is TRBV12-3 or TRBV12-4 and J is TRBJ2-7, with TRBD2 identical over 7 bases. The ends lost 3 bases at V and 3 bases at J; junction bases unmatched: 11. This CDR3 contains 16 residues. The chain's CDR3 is CASSLGLGEGFYEQYF. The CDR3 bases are TGTGCCAGCAGTTTGGGCCTCGGGGAGGGTTTCTACGAGCAGTACTTC.

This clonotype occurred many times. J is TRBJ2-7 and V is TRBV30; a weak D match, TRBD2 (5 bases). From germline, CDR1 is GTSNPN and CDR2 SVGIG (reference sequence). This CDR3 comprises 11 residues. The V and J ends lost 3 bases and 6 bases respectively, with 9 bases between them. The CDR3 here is CAWSTGGEQYF. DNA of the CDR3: TGTGCCTGGAGCACCGGAGGCGAGCAGTACTTC.

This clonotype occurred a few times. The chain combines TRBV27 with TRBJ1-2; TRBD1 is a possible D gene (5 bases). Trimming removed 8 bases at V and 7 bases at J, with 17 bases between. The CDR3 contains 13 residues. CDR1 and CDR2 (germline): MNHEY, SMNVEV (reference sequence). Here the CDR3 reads CASWGATGRGYTF. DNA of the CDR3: TGTGCCAGCTGGGGTGCGACGGGACGTGGCTACACCTTC.

CDR3 sequence reads: CASSTWRDVTGELFF. The DNA for the CDR3 is TGTGCCAGCTCCACCTGGAGGGACGTCACCGGGGAGCTGTTTTTT. The V and J genes are TRBV12-3 or TRBV12-4 and TRBJ2-2, with D maybe TRBD2 (6 bases). The CDR3 is 15 amino acids. V was pared by 8 bases and J by 4 bases, with 17 bases between.

This CDR3 reads CSVAKGGTRTNEQFF. DNA for the CDR3: TGCAGCGTTGCAAAGGGAGGGACAAGGACCAATGAGCAGTTCTTC. J is TRBJ2-1 and V is TRBV29-1, with D possibly TRBD2 on 7 matching bases. Germline V gives CDR1 SQVTM, CDR2 ANQGSEA. The CDR3 is 15 residues long. Trimming stripped 4 bases from V and 6 bases from J, with 19 bases between.

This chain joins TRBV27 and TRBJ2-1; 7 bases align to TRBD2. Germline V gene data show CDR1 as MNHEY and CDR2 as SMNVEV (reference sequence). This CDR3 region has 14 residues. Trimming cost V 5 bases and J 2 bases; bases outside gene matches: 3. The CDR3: CASSLTSAYNEQFF. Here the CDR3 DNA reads TGTGCCAGCAGTCTTACTAGCGCCTACAATGAGCAGTTCTTC.

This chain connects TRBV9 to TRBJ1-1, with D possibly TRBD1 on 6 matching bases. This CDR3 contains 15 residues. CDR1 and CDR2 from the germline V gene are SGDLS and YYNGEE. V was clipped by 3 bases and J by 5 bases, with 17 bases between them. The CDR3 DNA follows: TGTGCCAGCAGCGAGGTTGAGGGGGGTTGGACTGAAGCTTTCTTT. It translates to CASSEVEGGWTEAFF.

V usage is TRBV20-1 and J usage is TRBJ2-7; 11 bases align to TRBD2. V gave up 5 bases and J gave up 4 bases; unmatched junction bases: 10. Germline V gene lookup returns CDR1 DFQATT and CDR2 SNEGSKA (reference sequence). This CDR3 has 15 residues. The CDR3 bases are TGCAGTGCTCCCTCGGCTAGCGGGAGGCGTTACGAGCAGTACTTC. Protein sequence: CSAPSASGRRYEQYF.

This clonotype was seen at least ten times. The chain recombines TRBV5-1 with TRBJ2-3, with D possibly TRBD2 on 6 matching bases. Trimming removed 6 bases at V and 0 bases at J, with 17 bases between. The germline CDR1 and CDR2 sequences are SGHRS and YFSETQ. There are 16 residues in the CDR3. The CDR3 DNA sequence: TGCGCCAGCACTATGGGGCTAGCGCCCAGCACAGATACGCAGTATTTT. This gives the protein CASTMGLAPSTDTQYF.

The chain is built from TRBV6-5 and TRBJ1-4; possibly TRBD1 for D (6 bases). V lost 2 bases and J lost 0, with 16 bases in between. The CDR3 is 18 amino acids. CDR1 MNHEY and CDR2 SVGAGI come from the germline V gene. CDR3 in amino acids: CASSYGRDTSTTNEKLFF. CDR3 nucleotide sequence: TGTGCCAGCAGTTACGGGAGGGACACATCCACAACTAATGAAAAACTGTTTTTT.

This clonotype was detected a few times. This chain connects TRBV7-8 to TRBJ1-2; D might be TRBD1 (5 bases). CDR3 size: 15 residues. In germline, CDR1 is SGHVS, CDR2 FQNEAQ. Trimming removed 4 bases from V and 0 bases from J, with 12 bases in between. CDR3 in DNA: TGTGCCAGCAGCTCAAATCAGGGAGCTAACTATGGCTACACCTTC. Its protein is CASSSNQGANYGYTF.